A selection of T cell receptor beta chains follows, all from one sample in a study of OX40 agonist ivuxolimab in advanced cancers. Data came from immunoSEQ multiplex PCR; TCRdb stores just in-frame clones and leaves some out. The table shows tens of thousands of clones, with roughly 87% occurring only once. This material consisted of CD4+ or CD8+ T cells sorted from blood, taken in a trial of the OX40 agonist ivuxolimab. These receptors all stem from an adult with an advanced solid tumor such as melanoma, head and neck, liver or kidney cancer. Both conserved end residues are part of each CDR3. A D gene is named only where the DNA matches it firmly. Only some rows state a clone size, as once, few, many or a class for expanded clones.

V: TRBV5-1; D: -; J: TRBJ1-4; size: -; DNA: TGCGCCAGCAGCTTTGCAGGGATCCATGAAAAACTGTTTTTT; CDR3: CASSFAGIHEKLFF
V: TRBV6-1; D: -; J: TRBJ2-1; size: -; DNA: TGTGCCAGCAGGAGCGCTGTGAGAGCCCAGTTCTTC; CDR3: CASRSAVRAQFF
V: TRBV2; D: -; J: TRBJ2-7; size: -; DNA: TGTGCCAGCACCCAACACGGTGGCGAGCAGTACTTC; CDR3: CASTQHGGEQYF
V: TRBV7-6; D: TRBD1; J: TRBJ1-2; size: -; DNA: TGTGCCAGCAGCCTGTCCGGGACAGGGGGCAGTGGCTACACCTTC; CDR3: CASSLSGTGGSGYTF
V: TRBV29-1; D: TRBD2; J: TRBJ2-1; size: -; DNA: TGCAGCGTTGTTTCTAGCGGGTACTCCTACAATGAGCAGTTCTTC; CDR3: CSVVSSGYSYNEQFF
V: TRBV5-4; D: -; J: TRBJ2-3; size: -; DNA: TGTGCCAGCAGTCGAGATACAGCTAGCACAGATACGCAGTATTTT; CDR3: CASSRDTASTDTQYF
V: TRBV7-6; D: TRBD2; J: TRBJ2-4; size: -; DNA: TGTGCCAGCAGCTTGCGCCTCCGGGAGGAGCGGGCGGATGAAAACATTCAGTACTTC; CDR3: CASSLRLREERADENIQYF
V: TRBV5-1; D: -; J: TRBJ2-6; size: -; DNA: TGCGCCAGCAGCCACCTGGGACAAACCCTCGCCTCTGGGGCCAACGTCCTGACTTTC; CDR3: CASSHLGQTLASGANVLTF
V: TRBV7-2; D: TRBD1; J: TRBJ1-2; size: -; DNA: TGTGCCAGCAGCCCGAGACAGGGAAGGTATGGCTACACCTTC; CDR3: CASSPRQGRYGYTF
V: TRBV28; D: TRBD1; J: TRBJ2-1; size: once; DNA: TGTGCCAGCACCGACCAGGGGGCGCAAAAAGTTGAGCAGTTCTTC; CDR3: CASTDQGAQKVEQFF
V: TRBV15; D: -; J: TRBJ1-5; size: -; DNA: TGTGCCACCAGCAGAGATCCGGCAGTTAGCAATCAGCCCCAGCATTTT; CDR3: CATSRDPAVSNQPQHF
V: TRBV25-1; D: TRBD1; J: TRBJ1-1; size: once; DNA: TGTGCCAGCAGTGGACCACAGGGGGCTCTTTTGGGCACTGAAGCTTTCTTT; CDR3: CASSGPQGALLGTEAFF
V: TRBV28; D: TRBD1; J: TRBJ2-2; size: -; DNA: TGTGCCAGCAGAAACAGGGGGCCGAACACCGGGGAGCTGTTTTTT; CDR3: CASRNRGPNTGELFF
V: TRBV4-1; D: -; J: TRBJ1-1; size: -; DNA: TGCGCCAGCAGCCCAGAGGACAGTATGAACACTGAAGCTTTCTTT; CDR3: CASSPEDSMNTEAFF
V: TRBV11-2; D: -; J: TRBJ1-2; size: once; DNA: TGTGCCAGCAGCTTTAGGAGGGACTATGGCTACACCTTC; CDR3: CASSFRRDYGYTF
V: TRBV6-1; D: -; J: TRBJ1-1; size: -; DNA: TGTGCCAGCAGGATAAAAGAGGTTGGGGCCACTGAAGCTTTCTTT; CDR3: CASRIKEVGATEAFF
V: TRBV2; D: TRBD1; J: TRBJ1-6; size: -; DNA: TGTGCCAGCAGCCCTCACAGGGGGCGCGGGAATTCACCCCTCCACTTT; CDR3: CASSPHRGRGNSPLHF
V: TRBV29-1; D: TRBD2; J: TRBJ2-3; size: -; DNA: TGCAGCGTCCGGGGGCTAGCGGGAGGCCTCGGCACAGATACGCAGTATTTT; CDR3: CSVRGLAGGLGTDTQYF
V: TRBV5-1; D: -; J: TRBJ2-1; size: -; DNA: TGCGCCAGCAGCTCGTTCGCGGGCCGGGACAATGAGCAGTTCTTC; CDR3: CASSSFAGRDNEQFF
V: TRBV30; D: -; J: TRBJ2-1; size: -; DNA: TGTGCCTGGAGTCTTTTTGACTACAATGAGCAGTTCTTC; CDR3: CAWSLFDYNEQFF
V: TRBV7-9; D: -; J: TRBJ2-1; size: -; DNA: TGTGCCCGCATCCGGCTCACAAGCAATGAGCAGTTCTTC; CDR3: CARIRLTSNEQFF
V: TRBV4-1; D: TRBD2; J: TRBJ2-7; size: -; DNA: TGCGCCAGCAGCCCTCCCGGGGGGTTCTCCTACGAGCAGTACTTC; CDR3: CASSPPGGFSYEQYF
V: TRBV9; D: -; J: TRBJ2-5; size: -; DNA: TGTGCCAGCAGCGTAGCTCCCCAGGGAGCGGGGACCCAGTACTTC; CDR3: CASSVAPQGAGTQYF
V: TRBV21-1; D: -; J: TRBJ1-3; size: -; DNA: TGTGCCAGCAGCAAAGGAATCCAGGGCGCTGGAAACACCATATATTTT; CDR3: CASSKGIQGAGNTIYF
V: TRBV6-6; D: -; J: TRBJ1-3; size: -; DNA: TGTGCCAGCAGTAAAGTTGTGCCCTCTGGAAACACCATATATTTT; CDR3: CASSKVVPSGNTIYF
V: TRBV28; D: -; J: TRBJ2-1; size: few; DNA: TGTGCCAGCAAGGTAGTCGGAGGAAGTGGGAATGAGCAGTTCTTC; CDR3: CASKVVGGSGNEQFF